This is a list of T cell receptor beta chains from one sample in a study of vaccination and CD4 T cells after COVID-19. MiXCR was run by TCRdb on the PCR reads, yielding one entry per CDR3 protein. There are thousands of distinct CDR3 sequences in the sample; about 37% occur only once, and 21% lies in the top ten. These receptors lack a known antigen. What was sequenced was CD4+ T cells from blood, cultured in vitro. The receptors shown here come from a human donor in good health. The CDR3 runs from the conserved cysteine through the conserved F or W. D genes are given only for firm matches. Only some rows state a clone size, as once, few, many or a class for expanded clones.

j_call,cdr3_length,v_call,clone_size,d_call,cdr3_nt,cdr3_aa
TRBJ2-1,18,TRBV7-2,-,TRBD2,TGTGCCAGCAGCTTAGTGGGTCGGCTAGCGGGAGGTTACAATGAGCAGTTCTTC,CASSLVGRLAGGYNEQFF
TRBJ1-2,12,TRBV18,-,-,TGTGCCAGCTCACCACCGGAGGGGGTCTCGACCTTC,CASSPPEGVSTF
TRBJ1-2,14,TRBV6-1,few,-,TGTGCCAGCCACAAAGATCCAGGACGGCAGGGCTACACCTTC,CASHKDPGRQGYTF
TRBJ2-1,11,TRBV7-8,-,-,TGTGCCAGCAGCACCAACAATGAGCAGTTCTTC,CASSTNNEQFF
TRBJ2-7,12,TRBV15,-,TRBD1,TGTGCCACCAGCACGGGCGGGACAGGGGGGACCTTC,CATSTGGTGGTF
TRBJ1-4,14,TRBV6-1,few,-,TGTGCCAGCAGCCAAACACAAATCGGGGAAAAACTGTTTTTT,CASSQTQIGEKLFF
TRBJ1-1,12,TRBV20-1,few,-,TGCAGTGCTTCAAACGGGGCCACTGAAGCTTTCTTT,CSASNGATEAFF
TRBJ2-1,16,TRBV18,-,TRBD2,TGTGCCAGCTCTCCAACTAGCGGGAGCTCCTACAATGAGCAGTTCTTC,CASSPTSGSSYNEQFF
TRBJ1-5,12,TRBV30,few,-,TGTGCCTGGAGTGTACAAGTTCAGCCCCAGCATTTT,CAWSVQVQPQHF
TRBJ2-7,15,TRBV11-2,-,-,TGTGCCAGCAGCTTAGATCGAGGGGGGGATAGGGAGCAGTACTTC,CASSLDRGGDREQYF
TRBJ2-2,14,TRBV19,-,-,TGTGCCAGTAGTAGAGCCGGACGAAACGGGGAGCTGTTTTTT,CASSRAGRNGELFF
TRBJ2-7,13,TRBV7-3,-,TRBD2,TGTGCCAGCAGCTCCGGGACTAGCTACGAGCAGTACTTC,CASSSGTSYEQYF